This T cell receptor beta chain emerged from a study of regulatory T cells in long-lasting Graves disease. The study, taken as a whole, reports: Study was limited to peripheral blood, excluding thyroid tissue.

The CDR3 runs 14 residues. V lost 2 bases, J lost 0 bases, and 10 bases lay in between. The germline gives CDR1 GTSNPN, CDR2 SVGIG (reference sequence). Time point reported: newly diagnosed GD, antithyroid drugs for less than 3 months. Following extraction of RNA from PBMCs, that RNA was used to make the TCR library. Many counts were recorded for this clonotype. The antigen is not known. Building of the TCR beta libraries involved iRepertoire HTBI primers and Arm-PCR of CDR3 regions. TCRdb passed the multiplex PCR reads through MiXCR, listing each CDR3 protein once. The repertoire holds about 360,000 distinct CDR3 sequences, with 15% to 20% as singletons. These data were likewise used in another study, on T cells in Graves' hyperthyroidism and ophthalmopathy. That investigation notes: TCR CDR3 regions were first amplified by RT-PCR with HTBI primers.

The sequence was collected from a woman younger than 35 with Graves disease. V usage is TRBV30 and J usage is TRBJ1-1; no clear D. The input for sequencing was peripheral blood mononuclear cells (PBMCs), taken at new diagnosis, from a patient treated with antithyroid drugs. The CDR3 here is CAWSRRTVNTEAFF. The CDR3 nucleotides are TGTGCCTGGAGTCGGCGGACTGTGAACACTGAAGCTTTCTTT.